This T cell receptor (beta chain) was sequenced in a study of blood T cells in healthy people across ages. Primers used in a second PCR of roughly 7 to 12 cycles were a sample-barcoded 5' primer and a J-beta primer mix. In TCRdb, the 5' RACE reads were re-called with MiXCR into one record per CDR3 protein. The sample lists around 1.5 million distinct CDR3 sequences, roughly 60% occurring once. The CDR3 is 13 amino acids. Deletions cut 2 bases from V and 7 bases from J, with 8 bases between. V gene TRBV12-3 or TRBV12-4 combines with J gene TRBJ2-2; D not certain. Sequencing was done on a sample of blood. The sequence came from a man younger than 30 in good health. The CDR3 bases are TGTGCCAGCAGTTTATTAGGGATCGGGGAGCTGTTTTTT. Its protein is CASSLLGIGELFF.